These 29 T cell receptor beta chains originate from one sample sequenced in a study of cytomegalovirus exposure and HLA in healthy donors. 60 Vbeta and 13 Jbeta primers were used in PCR. Repertoires were generated with immunoSEQ multiplex PCR, while TCRdb's copy carries only in-frame clones and drops some. In total, the table holds about 140,000 clones. What was sequenced was PBMCs. These receptors came from a male donor in good health and CMV-seronegative.

V usage is TRBV20-1 and J usage is TRBJ1-4; the D is unclear. From germline, CDR1 is DFQATT and CDR2 SNEGSKA (reference sequence). The CDR3 runs 11 residues. Trimming took 3 bases from V and 8 from J, leaving 7 bases between them. The CDR3 protein is CSARPEEKLFF. The CDR3 nucleotides read TGCAGTGCTAGGCCCGAGGAAAAACTGTTTTTT.

This chain links TRBV18 with TRBJ1-2; 8 nucleotides agree with TRBD1. Germline V gene data show CDR1 as KGHSH and CDR2 as LQKENI. Trimming removed 5 bases from V and 2 bases from J; junction bases left unmatched: 1. The CDR3 contains 13 residues. CDR3 in amino acids: CASSGDRNYGYTF. CDR3 DNA: TGTGCCAGCTCAGGGGACAGGAACTATGGCTACACCTTC.

The rearrangement links TRBV6-5 to TRBJ1-2; 7 bases are a match to TRBD1. V was clipped by 6 bases and J by 4 bases; unmatched bases: 8. The CDR3 extends over 14 amino acids. Germline loops: CDR1 MNHEY, CDR2 SVGAGI. CDR3 protein: CASRPTGAGYGYTF. The DNA of the CDR3 is TGTGCCAGCAGGCCCACAGGGGCAGGCTATGGCTACACCTTC.

V and J are TRBV6-4 and TRBJ1-5; 9 bases fit TRBD1. CDR1 MRHNA and CDR2 SNTAGT come from the germline V gene. CDR3 length: 17 amino acids. V shed 3 bases and J 7 bases; nucleotides not matched to a gene: 13. CDR3 sequence: CASSDRGQGRVSQPQHF. DNA for the CDR3: TGTGCCAGCAGTGATAGGGGACAGGGCCGAGTCTCCCAGCCCCAGCATTTT.

The CDR3 DNA follows: TGTGCCAGCAGCTTGACAGACCATCAGCCCCAGCATTTT. This encodes CASSLTDHQPQHF. The chain employs TRBV7-8 and TRBJ1-5, with a weak D call TRBD1 (5 bases). Germline V CDR1 and CDR2: SGHVS, FQNEAQ. The CDR3 extends over 13 amino acids. V lost 3 bases, J lost 5 bases, and 8 bases lay in between.

The V and J genes are TRBV7-6 and TRBJ2-1, with D tentatively TRBD2 (6 bases). The CDR3 totals 18 residues. Trimming cost V 5 bases and J 0 bases, with 20 bases left between them. Germline lookup yields CDR1 SGHVS and CDR2 FNYEAQ. The CDR3 nucleotides read TGTGCCAGCAGCCCGTGGAGGGGACTGACCGACTCCTACAATGAGCAGTTCTTC. Protein sequence: CASSPWRGLTDSYNEQFF.

The chain carries TRBV11-3 and TRBJ2-2; 9 nucleotides match TRBD2. Germline V CDR1 and CDR2: SGHNT, YENEEA. CDR3 length: 18 residues. Trimming removed 0 bases from V and 1 base from J; junction bases left unmatched: 6. CDR3: CASSLDSRTSENTGELFF. Here the CDR3 DNA reads TGTGCCAGCAGCTTAGATTCTAGGACTAGCGAGAACACCGGGGAGCTGTTTTTT.

The chain couples TRBV6-6 to TRBJ2-7; TRBD1 is a possible D gene (5 bases). Germline V gene sequence: CDR1 MNHNY, CDR2 SVGAGI (reference sequence). The V end was cut by 4 bases, the J end by 5 bases, with 15 bases between. The CDR3 sequence is 14 residues long. This CDR3 is CASSFAGFGDEQYF. The CDR3 coding sequence is TGTGCCAGCAGTTTTGCAGGGTTTGGGGACGAGCAGTACTTC.

The CDR3 DNA is TGTGCCAGTACCCGGACAGGGGCGAACTATGGCTACACCTTC. This encodes CASTRTGANYGYTF. This chain uses TRBV19 with TRBJ1-2; 9 bases align to TRBD1. Per the germline V gene, CDR1 is LNHDA and CDR2 is SQIVND (reference sequence). The V and J ends lost 7 bases and 2 bases, in that order; junction bases with no gene match: 5. There are 14 residues in the CDR3.

The J gene is TRBJ2-3, the V gene TRBV30; possible D gene TRBD1, 5 bases. There are 14 residues in the CDR3. Germline lookup yields CDR1 GTSNPN and CDR2 SVGIG (reference sequence). The V and J ends lost 3 bases and 2 bases respectively, with 12 bases between them. The CDR3 DNA follows: TGTGCCTGGAGCCAGGGTAGTAACACAGATACGCAGTATTTT. Amino acids: CAWSQGSNTDTQYF.

The DNA of the CDR3 is TGCGCCAGCAGCACCGCCGGGACAGGGGGTGGCTACACCTTC. Its protein is CASSTAGTGGGYTF. The chain links TRBV5-1 to TRBJ1-2; 11 bases line up with TRBD1. The V and J ends lost 4 bases and 7 bases, in that order; junction bases with no gene match: 6. Germline CDR1 SGHRS, CDR2 YFSETQ. This CDR3 is built from 14 residues.

This chain links TRBV2 with TRBJ2-5; 8 nucleotides match TRBD2. J was trimmed by 5 bases and V by 3 bases; bases with no gene match: 11. CDR1 is SNHLY and CDR2 is FYNNEI in the germline V gene. This CDR3 has 16 residues. The CDR3 region is CASSDTLGTSGETQYF. CDR3 coding DNA: TGTGCCAGCAGTGATACCCTCGGGACTAGTGGTGAGACCCAGTACTTC.

The J gene is TRBJ1-3, the V gene TRBV9; D unclear. The CDR3 is made up of 15 amino acids. Germline V gene sequence: CDR1 SGDLS, CDR2 YYNGEE. Deletions cut 0 bases from V and 0 bases from J, with 7 bases between. This chain's CDR3 is CASSVGGASGNTIYF. The CDR3 coding sequence is TGTGCCAGCAGCGTAGGGGGAGCCTCTGGAAACACCATATATTTT.

This chain uses TRBV27 with TRBJ1-5; D is perhaps TRBD1 (5 bases). This CDR3 has 19 residues. V lost 4 bases and J 0 bases, leaving 22 bases between the germline ends. Germline V gene lookup returns CDR1 MNHEY and CDR2 SMNVEV (reference sequence). The CDR3 DNA is TGTGCCAGCAGTTCCGGGGGATTTGGCCTCGGACATAGCAATCAGCCCCAGCATTTT. It translates to CASSSGGFGLGHSNQPQHF.

The gene calls are TRBV7-2 and TRBJ1-1; 7 bases are a match to TRBD1. The germline V gene encodes CDR1 SGHTA and CDR2 FQGNSA. The V and J ends lost 2 bases and 3 bases, in that order; junction bases with no gene match: 6. The length of the CDR3 is 15 residues. Written as DNA, the CDR3 is TGTGCCAGCAGCTTACAAGGGGGCGCGGACACTGAAGCTTTCTTT. It translates to CASSLQGGADTEAFF.

V and J are TRBV5-1 and TRBJ1-6; TRBD1 matches at 7 bases. V trimming: 3 bases; J trimming: 9 bases; junction bases outside the gene matches: 6. This CDR3 spans 14 amino acids. Germline loops: CDR1 SGHRS, CDR2 YFSETQ. The CDR3 here is CASSSRDRSSPLHF. The CDR3 DNA follows: TGCGCCAGCAGCTCCCGGGACAGAAGTTCACCCCTCCACTTT. The variable domain in full, with the rest retrieved from reference TRBV5-1 and TRBJ1-6, is KAGVTQTPRYLIKTRGQQVTLSCSPISGHRSVSWYQQTPGQGLQFLFEYFSETQRNKGNFPGRFSGRQFSNSRSEMNVSTLELGDSALYLCASSSRDRSSPLHFGNGTRLTVT.

The chain recombines TRBV7-9 with TRBJ2-1; 9 nucleotides align to TRBD2. V was clipped by 4 bases and J by 9 bases; unmatched bases: 16. From germline, CDR1 is SEHNR and CDR2 FQNEAQ (reference sequence). This CDR3 is 17 amino acids long. The chain's CDR3 is CASSSIVQRGASFEQFF. The CDR3 region has the DNA TGTGCCAGCAGCTCCATCGTCCAGCGGGGGGCATCGTTTGAGCAGTTCTTC.

The chain has TRBV11-2 and TRBJ1-2, with unresolved D. The CDR3 is 13 residues long. Germline values: CDR1 SGHAT, CDR2 FQNNGV. V dropped 5 bases and J dropped 6 bases, with 13 bases sitting between them. The CDR3 DNA follows: TGTGCCAGCAGCCTCTATGGTCAGGATGGCTACACCTTC. It translates to CASSLYGQDGYTF.

V usage is TRBV15 and J usage is TRBJ2-6; 7 bases are shared with TRBD1. Germline values: CDR1 LNHNV, CDR2 YYDKDF (reference sequence). This CDR3 contains 15 residues. Unmatched junction bases numbered 2, after V lost 3 bases and J lost 3 bases. CDR3: CATSSRGFGANVLTF. CDR3 in DNA: TGTGCCACCAGCAGCAGGGGGTTTGGGGCCAACGTCCTGACTTTC.

V is TRBV7-2 and J is TRBJ1-1; 7 bases line up with TRBD1. Germline trimming cut 4 bases from V and 0 bases from J; bases unmatched to any gene: 5. This CDR3 comprises 15 residues. From germline, CDR1 is SGHTA and CDR2 FQGNSA. The CDR3 sequence is CASSSSQGLNTEAFF. As DNA, the CDR3 is TGTGCCAGCAGCTCCTCACAGGGGTTGAACACTGAAGCTTTCTTT.

The rearrangement joins TRBV5-1 to TRBJ2-7; perhaps TRBD1 as D (6 bases). This CDR3 has 17 amino acids. Germline V gene data show CDR1 as SGHRS and CDR2 as YFSETQ. Trimming pared 3 bases from V and 3 bases from J, leaving 22 bases between. As DNA, the CDR3 is TGCGCCAGCAGCTGGGCTTCGGGACAATCTTTTTTCTACGAGCAGTACTTC. The encoded protein is CASSWASGQSFFYEQYF. Based on the CDR3 plus reference TRBV5-1 and TRBJ2-7, the full variable domain is KAGVTQTPRYLIKTRGQQVTLSCSPISGHRSVSWYQQTPGQGLQFLFEYFSETQRNKGNFPGRFSGRQFSNSRSEMNVSTLELGDSALYLCASSWASGQSFFYEQYFGPGTRLTVT.

V and J are TRBV7-2 and TRBJ1-4; D gene unclear. Per the germline V gene, CDR1 is SGHTA and CDR2 is FQGNSA. V was trimmed by 1 base and J by 5 bases, leaving 8 bases between them. The CDR3 consists of 14 residues. CDR3 in DNA: TGTGCCAGCAGCTTAGATTGGAGAAATGAAAAACTGTTTTTT. It specifies CASSLDWRNEKLFF.

This sequence joins TRBV5-4 and TRBJ2-3, with D perhaps TRBD1 (6 bases). Germline loops: CDR1 SGHNT, CDR2 YYREEE (reference sequence). V was cut by 4 bases and J by 7 bases, with 19 bases left in between. The CDR3 totals 15 residues. The CDR3 region is CASSHGQPPEYTQYF. The CDR3 coding sequence is TGTGCCAGCAGCCACGGACAGCCCCCAGAATATACGCAGTATTTT. Full variable domain (missing parts from reference TRBV5-4 and TRBJ2-3): ETGVTQSPTHLIKTRGQQVTLRCSSQSGHNTVSWYQQALGQGPQFIFQYYREEENGRGNFPPRFSGLQFPNYSSELNVNALELDDSALYLCASSHGQPPEYTQYFGPGTRLTVL.

The chain is built from TRBV6-5 and TRBJ1-2, with no clear D. Germline CDR1 MNHEY, CDR2 SVGAGI. This CDR3 has 15 residues. Trimming pared 2 bases from V and 4 bases from J, leaving 14 bases between. CDR3 loop: CASSYSERVSYGYTF. In nucleotides, the CDR3 is TGTGCCAGCAGTTACAGCGAGAGGGTCAGCTATGGCTACACCTTC.

The chain recombines TRBV11-2 with TRBJ2-7; tentative D call: TRBD2 (5 bases). The CDR3 extends over 15 amino acids. Per the germline V gene, CDR1 is SGHAT and CDR2 is FQNNGV. Trimming pared 1 base from V and 0 bases from J, leaving 10 bases between. CDR3 protein: CASSLGLTSSYEQYF. In nucleotides, the CDR3 is TGTGCCAGCAGCTTAGGACTAACTAGCTCCTACGAGCAGTACTTC.

V gene TRBV5-1 combines with J gene TRBJ2-3, with 13 bases fitting TRBD2. The CDR3 extends over 18 amino acids. CDR1 is SGHRS, CDR2 YFSETQ, per germline. Unmatched junction bases numbered 9, after V lost 5 bases and J lost 0 bases. This chain's CDR3 is CASRRTTSGGPSTDTQYF. CDR3 nucleotide sequence: TGCGCCAGCAGGCGGACGACTAGCGGGGGGCCTAGCACAGATACGCAGTATTTT. The entire variable domain, with the rest obtained from reference TRBV5-1 and TRBJ2-3, is as follows: KAGVTQTPRYLIKTRGQQVTLSCSPISGHRSVSWYQQTPGQGLQFLFEYFSETQRNKGNFPGRFSGRQFSNSRSEMNVSTLELGDSALYLCASRRTTSGGPSTDTQYFGPGTRLTVL.

The rearrangement links TRBV28 to TRBJ1-2, with 8 bases fitting TRBD1. The V segment lost 5 bases and the J segment 0 bases; nucleotides outside the gene matches: 11. Germline CDR1 reads MDHEN; CDR2 reads SYDVKM. The CDR3 is made up of 17 amino acids. CDR3 in DNA: TGTGCCAGCAGTCCCCTGCAGGGGGCGACCTCTAACTATGGCTACACCTTC. Residues: CASSPLQGATSNYGYTF.

The chain links TRBV5-6 to TRBJ2-3; TRBD2 matches at 10 bases. The CDR3 loop spans 16 amino acids. Trimming cost V 4 bases and J 2 bases; bases outside gene matches: 7. Germline V gene data show CDR1 as SGHDT and CDR2 as YYEEEE. CDR3 sequence reads: CASSPETSGPTDTQYF. CDR3 coding DNA: TGTGCCAGCAGCCCGGAGACTAGCGGGCCCACAGATACGCAGTATTTT.

The gene calls are TRBV28 and TRBJ1-5, with D uncertain. Between the trimmed V and J ends, which lost 6 bases and 4 bases, there was a span of 4 bases. CDR3 length equals 11 residues. Germline V gene sequence: CDR1 MDHEN, CDR2 SYDVKM. The CDR3 region is CASSQNQPQHF. Written as DNA, the CDR3 is TGTGCCAGCAGCCAAAATCAGCCCCAGCATTTT.